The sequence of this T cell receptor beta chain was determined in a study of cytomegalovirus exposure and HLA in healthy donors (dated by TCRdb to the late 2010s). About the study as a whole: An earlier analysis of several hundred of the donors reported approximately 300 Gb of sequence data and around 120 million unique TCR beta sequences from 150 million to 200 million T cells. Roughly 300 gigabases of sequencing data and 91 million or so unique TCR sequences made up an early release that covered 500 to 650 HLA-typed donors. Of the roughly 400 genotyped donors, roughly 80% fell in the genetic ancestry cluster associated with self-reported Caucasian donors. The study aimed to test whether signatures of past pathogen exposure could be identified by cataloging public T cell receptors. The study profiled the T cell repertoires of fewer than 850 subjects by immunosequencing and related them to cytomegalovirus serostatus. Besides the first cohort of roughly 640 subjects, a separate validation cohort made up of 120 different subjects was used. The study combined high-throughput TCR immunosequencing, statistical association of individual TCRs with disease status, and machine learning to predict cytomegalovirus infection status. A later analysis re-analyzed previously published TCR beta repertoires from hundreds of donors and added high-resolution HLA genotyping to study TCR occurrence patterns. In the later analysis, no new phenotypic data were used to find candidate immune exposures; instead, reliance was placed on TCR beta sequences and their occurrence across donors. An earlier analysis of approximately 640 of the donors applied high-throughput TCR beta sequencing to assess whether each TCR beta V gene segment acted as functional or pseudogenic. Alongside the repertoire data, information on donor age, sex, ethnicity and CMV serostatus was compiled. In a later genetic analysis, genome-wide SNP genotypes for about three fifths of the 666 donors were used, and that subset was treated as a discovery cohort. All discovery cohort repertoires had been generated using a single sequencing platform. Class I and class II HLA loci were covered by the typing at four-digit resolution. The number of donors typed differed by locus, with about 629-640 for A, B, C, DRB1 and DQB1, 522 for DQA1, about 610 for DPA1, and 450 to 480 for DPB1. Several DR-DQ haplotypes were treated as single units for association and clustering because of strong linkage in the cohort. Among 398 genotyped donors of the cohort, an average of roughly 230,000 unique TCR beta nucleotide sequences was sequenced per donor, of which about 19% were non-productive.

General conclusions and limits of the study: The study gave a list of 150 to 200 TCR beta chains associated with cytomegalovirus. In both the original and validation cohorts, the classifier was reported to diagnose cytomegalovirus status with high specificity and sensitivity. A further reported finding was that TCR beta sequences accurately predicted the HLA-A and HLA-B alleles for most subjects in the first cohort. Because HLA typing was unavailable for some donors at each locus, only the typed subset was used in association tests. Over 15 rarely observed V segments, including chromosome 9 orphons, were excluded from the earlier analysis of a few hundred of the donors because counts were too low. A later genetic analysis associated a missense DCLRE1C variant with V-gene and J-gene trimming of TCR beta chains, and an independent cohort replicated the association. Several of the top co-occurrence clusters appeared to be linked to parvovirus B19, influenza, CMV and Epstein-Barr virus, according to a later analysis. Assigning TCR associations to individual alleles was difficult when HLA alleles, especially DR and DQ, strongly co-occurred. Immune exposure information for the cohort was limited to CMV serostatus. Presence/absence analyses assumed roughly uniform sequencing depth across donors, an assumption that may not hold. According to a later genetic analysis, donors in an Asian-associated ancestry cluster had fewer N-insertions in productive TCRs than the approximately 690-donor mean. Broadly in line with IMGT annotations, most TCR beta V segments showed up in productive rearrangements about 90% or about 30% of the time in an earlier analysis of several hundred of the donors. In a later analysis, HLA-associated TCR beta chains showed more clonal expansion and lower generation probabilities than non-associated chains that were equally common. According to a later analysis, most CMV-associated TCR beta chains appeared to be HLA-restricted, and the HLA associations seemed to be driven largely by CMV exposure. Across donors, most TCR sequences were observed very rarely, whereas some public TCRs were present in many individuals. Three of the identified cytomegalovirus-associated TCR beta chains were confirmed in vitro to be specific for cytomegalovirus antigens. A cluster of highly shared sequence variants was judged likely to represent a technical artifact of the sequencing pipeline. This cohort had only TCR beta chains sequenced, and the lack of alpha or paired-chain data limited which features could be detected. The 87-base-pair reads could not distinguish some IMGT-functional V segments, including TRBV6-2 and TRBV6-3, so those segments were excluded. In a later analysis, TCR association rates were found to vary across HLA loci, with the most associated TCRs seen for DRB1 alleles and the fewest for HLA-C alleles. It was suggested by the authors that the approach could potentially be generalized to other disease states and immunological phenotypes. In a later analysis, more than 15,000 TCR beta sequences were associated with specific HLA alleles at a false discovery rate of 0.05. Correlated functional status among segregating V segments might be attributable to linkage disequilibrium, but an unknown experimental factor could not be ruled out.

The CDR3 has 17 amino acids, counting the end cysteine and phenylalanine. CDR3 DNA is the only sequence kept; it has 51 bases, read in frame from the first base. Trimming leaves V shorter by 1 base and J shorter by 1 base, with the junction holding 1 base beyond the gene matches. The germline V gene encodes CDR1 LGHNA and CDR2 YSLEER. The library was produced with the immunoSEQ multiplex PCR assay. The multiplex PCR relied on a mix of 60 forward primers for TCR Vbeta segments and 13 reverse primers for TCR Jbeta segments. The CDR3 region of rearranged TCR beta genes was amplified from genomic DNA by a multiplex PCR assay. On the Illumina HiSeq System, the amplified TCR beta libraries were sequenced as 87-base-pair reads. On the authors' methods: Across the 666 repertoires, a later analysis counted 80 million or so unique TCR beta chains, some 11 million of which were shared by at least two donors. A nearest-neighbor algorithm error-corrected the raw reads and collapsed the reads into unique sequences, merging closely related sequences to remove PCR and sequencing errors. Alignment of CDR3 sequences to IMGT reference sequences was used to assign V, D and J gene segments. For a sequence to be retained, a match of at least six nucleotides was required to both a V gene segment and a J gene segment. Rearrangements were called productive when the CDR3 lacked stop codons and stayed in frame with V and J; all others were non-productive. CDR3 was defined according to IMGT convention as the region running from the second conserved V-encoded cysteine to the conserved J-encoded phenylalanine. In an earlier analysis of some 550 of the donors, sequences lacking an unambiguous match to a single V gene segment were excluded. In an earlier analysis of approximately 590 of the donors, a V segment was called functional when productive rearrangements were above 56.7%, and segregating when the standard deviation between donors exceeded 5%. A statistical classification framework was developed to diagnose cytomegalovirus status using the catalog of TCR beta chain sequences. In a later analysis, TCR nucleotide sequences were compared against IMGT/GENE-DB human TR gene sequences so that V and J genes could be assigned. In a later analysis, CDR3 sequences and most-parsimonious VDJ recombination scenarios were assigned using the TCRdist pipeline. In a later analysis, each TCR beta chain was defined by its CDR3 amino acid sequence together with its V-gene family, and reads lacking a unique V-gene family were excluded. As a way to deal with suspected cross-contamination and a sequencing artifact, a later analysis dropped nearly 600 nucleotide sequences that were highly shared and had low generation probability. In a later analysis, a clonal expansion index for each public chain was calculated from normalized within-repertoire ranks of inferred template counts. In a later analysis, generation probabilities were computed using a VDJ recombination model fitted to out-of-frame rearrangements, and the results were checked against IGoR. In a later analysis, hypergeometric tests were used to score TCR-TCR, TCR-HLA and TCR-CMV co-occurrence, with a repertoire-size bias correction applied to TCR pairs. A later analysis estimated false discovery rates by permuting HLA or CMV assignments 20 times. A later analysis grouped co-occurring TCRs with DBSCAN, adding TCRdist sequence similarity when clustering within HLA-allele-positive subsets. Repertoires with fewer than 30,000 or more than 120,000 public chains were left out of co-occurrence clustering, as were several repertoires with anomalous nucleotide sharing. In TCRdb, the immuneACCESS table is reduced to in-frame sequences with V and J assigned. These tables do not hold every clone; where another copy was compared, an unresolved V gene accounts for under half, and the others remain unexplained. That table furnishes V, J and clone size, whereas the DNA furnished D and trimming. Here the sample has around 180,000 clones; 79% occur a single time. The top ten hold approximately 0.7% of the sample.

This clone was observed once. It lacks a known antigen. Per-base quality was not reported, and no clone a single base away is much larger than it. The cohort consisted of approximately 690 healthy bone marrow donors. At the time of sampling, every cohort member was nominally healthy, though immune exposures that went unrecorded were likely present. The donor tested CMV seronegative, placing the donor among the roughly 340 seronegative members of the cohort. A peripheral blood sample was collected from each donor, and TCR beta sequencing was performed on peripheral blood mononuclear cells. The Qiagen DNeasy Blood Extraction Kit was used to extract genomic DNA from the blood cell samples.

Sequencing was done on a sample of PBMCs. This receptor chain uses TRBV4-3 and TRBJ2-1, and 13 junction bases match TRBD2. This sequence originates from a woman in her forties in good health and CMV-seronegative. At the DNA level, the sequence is TGCGCCAGCAGCCAAGGACTAGCGGGAGGTTCCTACAATGAGCAGTTCTTC. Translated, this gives CASSQGLAGGSYNEQFF.